The next 7 T cell receptor beta chains were all read from a single sample in a study of blood T cell repertoires in COVID-19. Sequencing was performed with immunoSEQ multiplex PCR; in TCRdb, only in-frame clones are kept and a portion is missing. The repertoire consists of approximately 90,000 clones, with approximately 88% occurring once and the leading ten covering roughly a third. The sample taken for sequencing was peripheral blood. These receptors were collected from a woman older than 75 with active or convalescent COVID-19.

The CDR3 sequence is CASSLRLAGSTDTQYF. CDR3 nucleotides: TGTGCCAGCAGCCTACGGTTAGCGGGATCAACAGATACGCAGTATTTT. The chain recombines TRBV3-1 (or the pseudogene TRBV3-2) with TRBJ2-3; TRBD2 matches at 8 bases. V lost 4 bases, J lost 3 bases, and 9 bases stayed unmatched. CDR1 is LGHDT, CDR2 YNNKEL, per germline (reference sequence). This CDR3 region has 16 residues.

The gene calls are TRBV9 and TRBJ2-3; D possibly corresponds to TRBD2 (6 bases). Per germline, CDR1 SGDLS and CDR2 YYNGEE. V lost 4 bases and J lost 7, with 16 bases in between. This CDR3 comprises 14 residues. The CDR3 spells CASSFSGVPHTQYF. The CDR3 nucleotides read TGTGCCAGCAGCTTCTCGGGAGTTCCTCATACGCAGTATTTT.

The chain joins TRBV24-1 to TRBJ2-1; 9 bases align to TRBD1. CDR1 KGHDR and CDR2 SFDVKD come from the germline V gene. Losses at the gene ends were 2 bases for V and 7 bases for J; bases not matched to a gene: 11. This CDR3 has 17 residues. The CDR3 DNA reads TGTGCCACCAGTGATTCAAGGACAGGGGTTAATTATAATGAGCAGTTCTTC. This translates into CATSDSRTGVNYNEQFF.

The DNA for the CDR3 is TGCGCCAGCAGCCAGGACCGGGACACTAATAATTCACCCCTCCACTTT. Protein sequence: CASSQDRDTNNSPLHF. This chain uses TRBV4-3 with TRBJ1-6, with a weak D call TRBD1 (6 bases). V lost 3 bases to trimming and J lost 5 bases, with 14 bases between them. The V gene's germline CDR1 is LGHNA and CDR2 YSLEER. The CDR3 has 16 residues.

The sample holds a few counts of this clone. The limits of the CDR3 on the DNA are not certain, so only TCRdb's listed CDR3 is given. V usage is TRBV19 and J usage is TRBJ2-2; the D call of TRBD2 is as the table states it, not checked on the DNA. Germline V lookup: CDR1 LNHDA, CDR2 SQIVND (reference sequence). The CDR3 spans 14 residues, counting both ends. CDR3 protein: CASSTSVSTGELFF.

The chain employs TRBV7-2 and TRBJ1-1, with a tentative D call TRBD1 (6 bases). With 0 bases removed from V and 10 bases from J, the gap between germline ends came to 9 bases. Looked up from germline, CDR1 is SGHTA and CDR2 is FQGNSA. This CDR3 comprises 12 residues. This chain's CDR3 is CASSLAGQIAFF. CDR3 DNA: TGTGCCAGCAGCTTAGCAGGACAGATAGCTTTCTTT.

This clone has a single count. The V and J genes are TRBV12-3 or TRBV12-4 and TRBJ2-7; D not certain. CDR3 length: 12 amino acids. V shed 6 bases and J shed 9 bases, with 15 bases lying between them. CDR3 in DNA: TGTGCCAGCAGCCCCCCTAGTCTTTTGCAGTACTTC. It codes for CASSPPSLLQYF.